The entry below describes one TCR beta chain. Antigen unknown. The TCR-sequenced patients were three responders to pembrolizumab. With 0 bases removed from V and 2 bases from J, the gap between germline ends came to 11 bases. Germline V gene data show CDR1 as MGHRA and CDR2 as YSYEKL. The CDR3 has 15 residues. These data originate in a study of PD-1 blockade in mismatch repair-deficient tumors. Study background: Patients had roughly twelve mismatch repair-deficient cancer types, all previously treated and progressing. General observations from the study: Tumor-resident clones, often absent from pretreatment blood, expanded after pembrolizumab and then contracted.

Data came from immunoSEQ multiplex PCR; TCRdb stores just in-frame clones and leaves some out. Of 15,000 to 25,000 clones listed, almost 85% are singletons. This receptor was taken from an adult with mismatch repair-deficient cancer. Sequenced here: PBMCs, sampled 52 weeks after starting pembrolizumab. J is TRBJ2-7 and V is TRBV4-1; possible D gene TRBD2, 6 bases. CDR3 region: CASSQDELAPYEQYF. In DNA form, the CDR3 reads TGCGCCAGCAGCCAAGATGAACTAGCCCCCTACGAGCAGTACTTC.